This TCR beta chain was identified during a study of T-cell memory formation after mild COVID-19. Overall study findings and caveats: Researchers could not confirm that second-wave clones peaking on day 37 targeted SARS-CoV-2. Pre-infection memory contained some responding clones, which suggested that cross-reactive memory had joined. A second wave expanding day 15 to 37 was CD4+-biased; contracting clones were balanced. Contracting CD8+ clones were enriched in EMRA, CD4+ mainly in CM and EM.

A single record per CDR3 protein comes from TCRdb applying MiXCR to the 5' RACE reads. The top ten hold around 13% of the sample, which has roughly 500,000 distinct CDR3 sequences, about 20% seen once. Trimming took 4 bases from V and 2 from J; bases not matched to a gene: 5. CDR1 is SQVTM, CDR2 ANQGSEA, per germline. The CDR3 extends over 13 amino acids. On this clonotype: The antigen is undetermined.

This TCR came from an adult woman who had mild COVID-19 (a few samples of this study predate the infection). Cell type and time point are not known. J is TRBJ2-7 and V is TRBV29-1; 7 positions agree with TRBD1. The sample was PBMCs or a T cell subset sorted from them (not recorded which). In nucleotides, the CDR3 is TGCAGCGTTGTTTCCGGGACAGCCTACGAGCAGTACTTC. Translating gives CSVVSGTAYEQYF.